A selection of T cell receptor beta chains follows, all from one sample in a study of T cell responses to AZD1222 COVID-19 vaccine. Only in-frame clones appear in the TCRdb table, and some are missing; sequencing was by immunoSEQ multiplex PCR. Of about 170,000 clones detected, 92% appear once; the ten largest clones hold 1.5% to 2%. Sequences were derived from peripheral blood, sampled on day 0 of AZD1222 vaccination. The source of these receptors is an adult in good health. Each CDR3 is given with its conserved first and last residue. A D gene is named only where the DNA matches it firmly. The size of a clone is reported for some rows only, either as once, few or many, or as a class for expanded clones.

j_call	v_call	d_call	clone_size	cdr3_aa	cdr3_nt
TRBJ2-7	TRBV25-1	NA	NA	CASSVGVYEQYF	TGTGCCAGCAGTGTCGGGGTTTACGAGCAGTACTTC
TRBJ2-1	TRBV7-7	TRBD2	NA	CASSLVGTSGTNEQFF	TGTGCTAGCAGCTTAGTCGGGACTAGTGGCACCAATGAGCAGTTCTTC
TRBJ2-7	TRBV30	TRBD1	NA	CASTGRGLVEQYF	TGTGCTTCCACGGGCAGGGGGCTGGTCGAGCAGTACTTC
TRBJ1-6	TRBV29-1	TRBD1	NA	CSVRGTGDSPLHF	TGCAGCGTTCGGGGAACAGGGGATTCACCCCTCCACTTT
TRBJ1-1	TRBV19	TRBD1	NA	CASSITGGTGIEAFF	TGTGCCAGTAGTATAACGGGGGGGACAGGGATTGAAGCTTTCTTT
TRBJ2-2	TRBV7-3	NA	NA	CASSRPPTGELFF	TGTGCCAGCAGCCGACCCCCCACCGGGGAGCTGTTTTTT
TRBJ1-3	TRBV6-5	NA	NA	CASSFSDTSGNTIYF	TGTGCCAGCAGCTTCTCGGACACTTCTGGAAACACCATATATTTT
TRBJ2-7	TRBV5-1	TRBD2	once	CASSSAGAYEQYF	TGCGCCAGCAGCTCAGCGGGGGCCTACGAGCAGTACTTC
TRBJ1-2	TRBV7-2	NA	NA	CASSLAGGYGYTF	TGTGCCAGCAGCTTAGCAGGGGGCTATGGCTACACCTTC
TRBJ2-5	TRBV13	NA	NA	CASSLSGGVGTQYF	TGTGCCAGCAGCTTATCTGGCGGGGTTGGGACCCAGTACTTC
TRBJ1-3	TRBV7-9	NA	NA	CASSPHQISSGNTIYF	TGTGCCAGCAGCCCGCATCAGATTAGCTCTGGAAACACCATATATTTT
TRBJ2-1	TRBV5-1	TRBD2	NA	CASSPLRLSRESSYNEQFF	TGCGCCAGCAGCCCCCTTCGGTTATCGCGGGAGAGCTCCTACAATGAGCAGTTCTTC
TRBJ1-1	TRBV12-1	NA	NA	CASSFVCRATEAFF	TGTGCCAGCAGCTTTGTCTGCAGGGCCACTGAAGCTTTCTTT
TRBJ2-1	TRBV9	TRBD2	NA	CASSPVTSGEQFF	TGTGCCAGCAGCCCGGTCACTAGCGGGGAGCAGTTCTTC
TRBJ1-1	TRBV10-3	NA	once	CAITGTSNTEAFF	TGTGCCATCACCGGGACGTCGAACACTGAAGCTTTCTTT
TRBJ1-5	TRBV2	NA	few	CASRTGTPSNQPQHF	TGTGCCAGCAGGACCGGGACACCCTCCAATCAGCCCCAGCATTTT
TRBJ1-6	TRBV6-5	TRBD1	NA	CASRGRGESPLHF	TGTGCCAGCAGGGGCAGGGGGGAGTCACCCCTCCACTTT
TRBJ1-5	TRBV10-3	NA	NA	CAIKGDSNQPQHF	TGTGCCATCAAGGGGGACAGCAATCAGCCCCAGCATTTT
TRBJ1-3	TRBV19	NA	NA	CASSSGGRTYSGNTIYF	TGTGCCAGTAGTAGTGGGGGCCGCACTTACTCTGGAAACACCATATATTTT
TRBJ2-7	TRBV11-2	NA	once	CASSLATVDFYEQYF	TGTGCCAGCAGCTTGGCAACAGTGGATTTTTACGAGCAGTACTTC
TRBJ1-6	TRBV2	NA	NA	CASKGSLAQASPLHF	TGTGCCAGCAAAGGGTCGCTGGCCCAAGCTTCACCCCTCCACTTT
TRBJ1-6	TRBV5-1	NA	NA	CASSYGNYNSPLHF	TGCGCCAGCAGCTACGGGAACTATAATTCACCCCTCCACTTT
TRBJ2-2	TRBV4-1	TRBD1	NA	CASSRTGGTGELFF	TGCGCCAGCAGTAGGACAGGGGGCACCGGGGAGCTGTTTTTT
TRBJ2-7	TRBV6-2/TRBV6-3	NA	NA	CASSYPRGHWQETYEQYF	TGTGCCAGCAGTTACCCCCGCGGTCATTGGCAGGAGACCTACGAGCAGTACTTC
TRBJ2-5	TRBV14	NA	NA	CASSQERAPGTQYF	TGTGCCAGCAGCCAAGAGAGAGCCCCAGGGACCCAGTACTTC
TRBJ2-1	TRBV29-1	TRBD2	NA	CSVEPLAAYNEQFF	TGCAGCGTTGAGCCCCTAGCGGCGTACAATGAGCAGTTCTTC
TRBJ1-6	TRBV7-2	NA	NA	CASSRIGGGNSPLHF	TGTGCCAGCAGTCGAATCGGGGGGGGCAATTCACCCCTCCACTTT
TRBJ2-1	TRBV21-1	NA	NA	CASSKLPRKGNEQFF	TGTGCCAGCAGCAAACTACCCCGAAAGGGCAATGAGCAGTTCTTC
TRBJ1-1	TRBV6-4	NA	NA	CASRASLNTEAFF	TGTGCCAGCCGGGCTTCCCTGAACACTGAAGCTTTCTTT
TRBJ1-2	TRBV18	NA	NA	CASSPTANYGYTF	TGTGCCAGCTCACCAACAGCTAACTATGGCTACACCTTC
TRBJ1-3	TRBV11-2	TRBD1	NA	CASSQGGSISGNTIYF	TGTGCCAGCAGCCAAGGGGGCTCCATCTCTGGAAACACCATATATTTT
TRBJ2-5	TRBV19	NA	few	CASSPTGLIETQYF	TGTGCCAGTAGCCCAACGGGACTTATAGAGACCCAGTACTTC
TRBJ2-1	TRBV7-9	NA	few	CASSSVGGLAGTEQFF	TGTGCCAGCAGCTCCGTAGGGGGCCTGGCGGGGACTGAGCAGTTCTTC
TRBJ1-4	TRBV18	TRBD1	NA	CASSPLQGADNEKLFF	TGTGCCAGCTCACCACTACAGGGGGCAGATAATGAAAAACTGTTTTTT
TRBJ1-1	TRBV7-9	NA	NA	CASSLVTRNTEAFF	TGTGCCAGCAGCTTAGTTACCAGAAACACTGAAGCTTTCTTT
TRBJ1-3	TRBV12-5	NA	NA	CASGLVLATGGTRAGNTIYF	TGTGCTAGTGGTTTGGTATTGGCTACAGGAGGGACCCGCGCTGGAAACACCATATATTTT
TRBJ1-5	TRBV3-1/TRBV3-2	NA	NA	CASSQGSGAYASNQPQHF	TGTGCCAGCAGCCAAGGGTCAGGGGCCTACGCCAGCAATCAGCCCCAGCATTTT
TRBJ1-5	TRBV2	TRBD1	NA	CASSIDRGRNQPQHF	TGTGCCAGCAGTATTGACAGGGGTCGCAATCAGCCCCAGCATTTT
TRBJ1-1	TRBV11-2	NA	NA	CASSLRALGEGEAFF	TGTGCCAGCAGCTTACGAGCCCTCGGGGAAGGTGAAGCTTTCTTT
TRBJ2-3	TRBV4-2	NA	NA	CASSRQGGGTDTQYF	TGTGCCAGCAGCCGGCAGGGGGGGGGCACAGATACGCAGTATTTT
TRBJ1-4	TRBV4-1	NA	NA	CASSQEAGNEKLFF	TGCGCCAGCAGCCAAGAGGCAGGCAATGAAAAACTGTTTTTT
TRBJ1-6	TRBV30	NA	NA	CAWNKRNYNSPLHF	TGTGCCTGGAACAAACGGAACTATAATTCACCCCTCCACTTT
TRBJ1-2	TRBV6-5	NA	NA	CASSLWKGYTF	TGTGCCAGCAGTCTGTGGAAGGGCTACACCTTC
TRBJ1-2	TRBV19	TRBD1	NA	CASSTRQGANYGYTF	TGTGCCAGTAGTACCCGACAGGGGGCTAACTATGGCTACACCTTC
TRBJ1-2	TRBV10-2	NA	NA	CASSEKAFYGYTF	TGCGCCAGCAGTGAGAAGGCTTTCTATGGCTACACCTTC
TRBJ1-2	TRBV6-5	TRBD1	NA	CASRGQGLVGYTF	TGTGCCAGCAGGGGACAGGGCCTCGTTGGCTACACCTTC
TRBJ1-4	TRBV9	TRBD1	NA	CASSVGGRGREKLFF	TGTGCCAGCAGCGTAGGTGGCAGGGGGAGGGAAAAACTGTTTTTT
TRBJ1-5	TRBV7-8	NA	NA	CASSLGRDINQPQHF	TGTGCCAGCAGCTTAGGCCGGGACATCAATCAGCCCCAGCATTTT
TRBJ1-1	TRBV10-3	TRBD1	NA	CAISDRPTGAGTEAFF	TGTGCCATCAGTGATCGTCCGACAGGGGCTGGCACTGAAGCTTTCTTT
TRBJ2-7	TRBV12-3/TRBV12-4	NA	once	CASSLDYYEQYF	TGTGCCAGCAGCCTTGACTACTACGAGCAGTACTTC
TRBJ2-6	TRBV5-6	NA	NA	CASSLNLFSGANVLTF	TGTGCCAGCAGCTTGAATTTGTTCTCTGGGGCCAACGTCCTGACTTTC
TRBJ1-2	TRBV5-5	TRBD1	NA	CASSRTGTGGYGYTF	TGTGCCAGCAGCAGGACCGGGACAGGGGGCTATGGCTACACCTTC
TRBJ1-4	TRBV6-5	NA	NA	CASSYSNRGVSEKLFF	TGTGCCAGCAGTTACTCGAATAGGGGTGTGAGTGAAAAACTGTTTTTT
TRBJ1-2	TRBV5-4	NA	NA	CASSPRGGPGYTF	TGTGCCAGCAGCCCCAGGGGTGGGCCTGGCTACACCTTC
TRBJ1-5	TRBV4-2	TRBD1	NA	CASSPLGTDTYSNQPQHF	TGTGCCAGCAGCCCCCTGGGGACAGATACCTATAGCAATCAGCCCCAGCATTTT
TRBJ1-1	TRBV19	NA	NA	CASSIVGKNTEAFF	TGTGCCAGTAGTATAGTAGGGAAGAACACTGAAGCTTTCTTT
TRBJ2-3	TRBV7-2	TRBD1	once	CASSAPGQGSYTQYF	TGTGCCAGCAGCGCACCGGGACAGGGGTCATATACGCAGTATTTT
TRBJ1-2	TRBV30	NA	NA	CAWSVGSDNYGYTF	TGTGCCTGGAGTGTAGGTAGCGATAACTATGGCTACACCTTC
TRBJ2-2	TRBV25-1	TRBD1	NA	CASSWTGNTGELFF	TGTGCCAGCTCCTGGACAGGGAACACCGGGGAGCTGTTTTTT
TRBJ2-7	TRBV19	NA	NA	CASSGSIYEQYF	TGTGCCAGTAGTGGAAGTATCTACGAGCAGTACTTC